The next 26 T cell receptor beta chains were all read from a single sample in a study of Graves' ophthalmopathy and Graves' hyperthyroidism. Using RNA transcripts, the TCR beta CDR3 regions were amplified. HTBI-primed RT-PCR formed the first round, and a multiplex PCR formed the second. Each CDR3 protein gets one entry after TCRdb re-called the multiplex PCR reads with MiXCR. The sample lists about 400,000 distinct CDR3 sequences; approximately 16% were seen once. The source material was peripheral blood. All receptors come from a woman aged 18-30 years with Graves' ophthalmopathy.

V and J are TRBV2 and TRBJ2-7; a possible D gene is TRBD1 (5 bases). V lost 10 bases, J lost 0 bases, and 7 bases lay in between. The germline V gene encodes CDR1 SNHLY and CDR2 FYNNEI. This CDR3 region has 11 residues. CDR3 residues: CAMDTSYEQYF. CDR3 DNA sequence: TGTGCCATGGACACCTCCTACGAGCAGTACTTC.

In its sample, this clonotype was seen many times. The CDR3 nucleotides are TGTGCCAGCAGTGAAGATAGCCGATATTCACCCCTCCACTTT. Protein product: CASSEDSRYSPLHF. V and J are TRBV2 and TRBJ1-6; unclear D gene. Trimming took off 1 base at V and 8 bases at J, with 9 bases between the two ends. This CDR3 is 14 amino acids long. Germline V gives CDR1 SNHLY, CDR2 FYNNEI.

This clonotype has a count of ten or more. The V gene is TRBV30, the J gene TRBJ1-1; no clear D gene. The V gene lost 1 base and the J gene lost 0 bases, with 12 bases spanning the gap. The CDR3 has 15 residues. Germline V gene sequence: CDR1 GTSNPN, CDR2 SVGIG (reference sequence). CDR3 protein: CAWSGRQGMNTEAFF. In DNA, the CDR3 is TGTGCCTGGAGTGGGAGACAAGGGATGAACACTGAAGCTTTCTTT.

The V call is TRBV20-1, the J call TRBJ2-7; maybe TRBD2 (6 bases). V lost 5 bases to trimming and J lost 3 bases, with 17 bases between them. The CDR3 has 14 amino acids. CDR1 and CDR2 from the germline V gene are DFQATT and SNEGSKA (reference sequence). The DNA for the CDR3 is TGCAGTGCTCCCTCGGAGGCGGGGAACTACGAGCAGTACTTC. Its translation: CSAPSEAGNYEQYF.

This clonotype was recorded many times. This rearrangement joins TRBV5-1 to TRBJ2-5; D possibly corresponds to TRBD1 (6 bases). The CDR3 runs 15 residues. V lost 4 bases and J lost 6, with 19 bases in between. Germline values: CDR1 SGHRS, CDR2 YFSETQ. The CDR3 nucleotides read TGCGCCAGCAGCGATGGGGGCCGACTGGTGCAGACCCAGTACTTC. The encoded protein is CASSDGGRLVQTQYF.

V usage is TRBV7-2 and J usage is TRBJ2-5; tentative D call: TRBD1 (6 bases). The CDR3 runs 14 residues. The ends were cut back, 5 bases at V and 4 bases at J, with 14 bases in the middle. Per germline, CDR1 SGHTA and CDR2 FQGNSA. CDR3 DNA: TGTGCCAGCAGCGCGAGCACAGGGCGAGAGACCCAGTACTTC. Translating gives CASSASTGRETQYF.

This clonotype was observed at least ten times. The CDR3 sequence is CASTATGGHSPLHF. The CDR3 DNA is TGTGCCAGCACCGCGACAGGGGGCCATTCACCCCTCCACTTT. V and J are TRBV6-5 and TRBJ1-6; TRBD1 aligns across 10 bases. Germline CDR1 is MNHEY and CDR2 is SVGAGI. The CDR3 length is 14 residues. The junction had 5 bases not matched to a gene; V was cut back by 7 bases and J by 8 bases.

In this sample, this clonotype turned up many times. The chain employs TRBV7-2 and TRBJ2-5; TRBD1 matches at 7 bases. V shed 4 bases and J 4 bases; nucleotides not matched to a gene: 6. The CDR3 sequence is 14 residues long. CDR1 and CDR2 from the germline V gene are SGHTA and FQGNSA. The CDR3 DNA sequence: TGTGCCAGCAGCTCCAGACAGGGTGTAGAGACCCAGTACTTC. This translates into CASSSRQGVETQYF.

There are many counts of this clonotype. V and J are TRBV10-3 and TRBJ2-7, with 9 bases that match TRBD2. Trimming cost V 3 bases and J 3 bases; bases outside gene matches: 6. The CDR3 loop spans 15 amino acids. Germline CDR1 is ENHRY and CDR2 is SYGVKD. CDR3 sequence (DNA): TGTGCCATCAGTGATGAGGCGGGAGGGGACTACGAGCAGTACTTC. Its translation: CAISDEAGGDYEQYF.

This clonotype was seen ten or more times. The chain couples TRBV20-1 to TRBJ1-6; TRBD1 matches 7 bases. This CDR3 region has 17 residues. Germline V gene lookup returns CDR1 DFQATT and CDR2 SNEGSKA (reference sequence). V lost 6 bases, J lost 5 bases, and 16 bases stayed unmatched. CDR3 amino acids: CSAAPDRRPRNNSPLHF. Here the CDR3 DNA reads TGCAGTGCCGCCCCGGACAGGAGGCCGCGTAATAATTCACCCCTCCACTTT.

This clonotype was recorded at least ten times. The chain recombines TRBV20-1 with TRBJ1-5, with 8 bases identical to TRBD1. Germline trimming cut 7 bases from V and 4 bases from J; bases unmatched to any gene: 6. This CDR3 spans 13 amino acids. Germline CDR1 and CDR2: DFQATT and SNEGSKA (reference sequence). The CDR3 here is CSGTTGGNQPQHF. The CDR3 DNA reads TGCAGTGGGACCACAGGGGGAAATCAGCCCCAGCATTTT.

This clonotype showed up many times. The chain has TRBV12-3 or TRBV12-4 and TRBJ1-2, with 7 bases that match TRBD1. V was clipped by 3 bases and J by 7 bases; unmatched bases: 2. CDR3 length equals 12 residues. In DNA, the CDR3 is TGTGCCAGCAGTTTCCGGGACAGTGGCTACACCTTC. This codes for CASSFRDSGYTF.

This clonotype was observed many times. The chain couples TRBV13 to TRBJ1-1; possible D gene TRBD1, 6 bases. The CDR3 sequence is 14 residues long. Germline loops: CDR1 PRHDT, CDR2 FYEKMQ (reference sequence). The ends were cut back, 4 bases at V and 1 base at J, with 10 bases in the middle. CDR3 protein: CASSWRDTNTEAFF. DNA of the CDR3: TGTGCCAGCAGCTGGCGGGACACGAACACTGAAGCTTTCTTT. Combining the CDR3 with reference TRBV13 and TRBJ1-1 gives the whole variable domain AAGVIQSPRHLIKEKRETATLKCYPIPRHDTVYWYQQGPGQDPQFLISFYEKMQSDKGSIPDRFSAQQFSDYHSELNMSSLELGDSALYFCASSWRDTNTEAFFGQGTRLTVV.

The sample holds many counts of this clonotype. The rearrangement uses TRBV20-1 and TRBJ2-7, with D possibly matching TRBD1 (6 bases). CDR3 length: 12 amino acids. The V end was cut by 7 bases, the J end by 1 base, with 11 bases between. In germline, CDR1 is DFQATT, CDR2 SNEGSKA (reference sequence). CDR3 coding DNA: TGCAGTGTTCGACAGGTATCCTACGAGCAGTACTTC. Protein: CSVRQVSYEQYF.

V is TRBV11-1 and J is TRBJ2-5; no firm D call. Trimming shortened V by 5 bases and J by 5 bases, and 12 bases separated the two germline ends. The CDR3 covers 13 residues. Germline V gives CDR1 SGHAT, CDR2 FQDESV (reference sequence). The CDR3 reads CASSTGSRETQYF. DNA for the CDR3: TGTGCCAGCAGCACGGGTTCAAGGGAGACCCAGTACTTC.

This clonotype was recorded many times. The chain joins TRBV29-1 to TRBJ2-7; 13 bases agree with TRBD2. CDR1 and CDR2 (germline): SQVTM, ANQGSEA. Trimming cost V 6 bases and J 1 base; bases outside gene matches: 3. This CDR3 comprises 14 residues. For the CDR3, the DNA is TGCAGCGTGGGGACTAGCGGGACATCCTACGAGCAGTACTTC. It encodes CSVGTSGTSYEQYF.

This clonotype showed up many times. This chain uses TRBV6-1 with TRBJ2-7, with D possibly being TRBD2 (5 bases). The CDR3 totals 14 residues. Germline-derived CDR1 and CDR2 are MNHNS and SASEGT. Deletions cut 4 bases from V and 0 bases from J, with 10 bases between. The CDR3 DNA reads TGTGCCAGCAGTGGCGGGTGGAGCTCCTACGAGCAGTACTTC. As protein: CASSGGWSSYEQYF.

The chain carries TRBV24-1 and TRBJ2-7; D gene ambiguous. V was pared by 3 bases and J by 11 bases, with 10 bases between. The CDR3 is 11 residues long. Germline V gives CDR1 KGHDR, CDR2 SFDVKD. This CDR3 reads CATSDPWEEYF. The DNA of the CDR3 is TGTGCCACCAGTGATCCTTGGGAAGAGTACTTC.

This clonotype has at least ten counts. The chain couples TRBV30 to TRBJ1-1, with 8 positions matching TRBD1. Trimming took 3 bases from V and 2 from J; bases not matched to a gene: 5. This CDR3 is 14 amino acids long. Germline lookup yields CDR1 GTSNPN and CDR2 SVGIG (reference sequence). CDR3: CAWRATGANTEAFF. The CDR3 DNA reads as TGTGCCTGGAGGGCGACAGGGGCTAACACTGAAGCTTTCTTT.

This clonotype was recorded many times. The chain couples TRBV5-1 to TRBJ1-2; D uncertain. This CDR3 has 14 residues. Looked up from germline, CDR1 is SGHRS and CDR2 is YFSETQ. The V gene lost 0 bases and the J gene lost 7 bases, with 13 bases spanning the gap. CDR3 sequence: CASSLEGSAFGYTF. The CDR3, as DNA: TGCGCCAGCAGCTTGGAAGGGTCCGCTTTTGGCTACACCTTC.

As DNA, the CDR3 is TGTGCCAGCAGCCGAACGGGACAGGGGGCATATGGCTACACCTTC. This translates into CASSRTGQGAYGYTF. This chain links TRBV7-2 with TRBJ1-2, with 12 bases fitting TRBD1. Germline trimming cut 5 bases from V and 5 bases from J; bases unmatched to any gene: 6. The germline gives CDR1 SGHTA, CDR2 FQGNSA. The CDR3 sequence is 15 residues long.

This clonotype came up many times. The chain recombines TRBV30 with TRBJ1-2; D gene uncertain. The CDR3 length is 13 residues. V lost 0 bases to trimming and J lost 4 bases, with 9 bases between them. Germline-derived CDR1 and CDR2 are GTSNPN and SVGIG (reference sequence). This CDR3 is CAWSVSQSYGYTF. The CDR3 nucleotides read TGTGCCTGGAGTGTTTCGCAAAGCTATGGCTACACCTTC.

This clonotype was seen repeatedly, ten times or more. This chain joins TRBV9 and TRBJ1-2; D is unclear. Germline-derived CDR1 and CDR2 are SGDLS and YYNGEE. The CDR3 length is 14 residues. Trimming took 3 bases from V and 2 from J, leaving 11 bases between them. CDR3 sequence reads: CASSGVSANYGYTF. Here the CDR3 DNA reads TGTGCCAGCAGCGGAGTGTCAGCAAACTATGGCTACACCTTC. Variable domain in full (rest from reference TRBV9 and TRBJ1-2): DSGVTQTPKHLITATGQRVTLRCSPRSGDLSVYWYQQSLDQGLQFLIQYYNGEERAKGNILERFSAQQFPDLHSELNLSSLELGDSALYFCASSGVSANYGYTFGSGTRLTVV.

At least ten counts were recorded for this clonotype. The gene calls are TRBV7-2 and TRBJ1-2; TRBD1 matches 7 bases. The CDR3 runs to 14 residues. V was pared by 4 bases and J by 4 bases, with 6 bases of the junction left unmatched. The germline V gene has CDR1 SGHTA and CDR2 FQGNSA. In nucleotides, the CDR3 is TGTGCCAGCAGCTGGTACCGGGACAGCTATGGCTACACCTTC. Its protein is CASSWYRDSYGYTF. The variable domain in full, with the rest retrieved from reference TRBV7-2 and TRBJ1-2, is GAGVSQSPSNKVTEKGKDVELRCDPISGHTALYWYRQSLGQGLEFLIYFQGNSAPDKSGLPSDRFSAERTGGSVSTLTIQRTQQEDSAVYLCASSWYRDSYGYTFGSGTRLTVV.

This clonotype appeared many times. V and J are TRBV28 and TRBJ1-2; 7 bases are shared with TRBD1. The CDR3 covers 14 residues. J was trimmed by 2 bases and V by 3 bases; bases with no gene match: 3. The germline CDR1 and CDR2 sequences are MDHEN and SYDVKM. CDR3 bases: TGTGCCAGCAGTTTGGGGGACAGCAACTATGGCTACACCTTC. Encoded protein: CASSLGDSNYGYTF.

This clonotype was seen at least ten times. This chain joins TRBV6-5 and TRBJ1-1; D is uncertain. There are 11 residues in the CDR3. Germline V gives CDR1 MNHEY, CDR2 SVGAGI. V lost 8 bases and J 9 bases, leaving 13 bases between the germline ends. In nucleotides, the CDR3 is TGTGCCAGCTTGCAGGCCGGGCAAGCTTTCTTT. Translation gives CASLQAGQAFF.